This T cell receptor (beta chain) stems from a study of T cells in Graves' hyperthyroidism and ophthalmopathy. This clonotype has a count of ten or more. The antigen remains unidentified. Whole-study findings and limits: Ophthalmopathy was identified by the model a median roughly 6.5 months ahead of onset.

There were TCR beta CDR3 regions amplified from RNA transcripts. A first-round RT-PCR of the TCR CDR3 used the HTBI primer set. TCRdb reanalysed the multiplex PCR reads using MiXCR and keeps one entry per CDR3 protein. The profile shows a few hundred thousand distinct CDR3 sequences, less than 20% of them singletons. Sequenced sample: blood. The source of this sequence is a woman aged 30 to 39 with Graves' hyperthyroidism.

The CDR3, as DNA: TGTGCCAGCAGCAAAGGGACCCCGGAGGGGACCCAGTACTTC. This codes for CASSKGTPEGTQYF. The chain uses TRBV7-2 and TRBJ2-5, with TRBD2 as a possible D gene (6 bases). Deletions cut 5 bases from V and 7 bases from J, with 17 bases between. Germline-derived CDR1 and CDR2 are SGHTA and FQGNSA. CDR3 length: 14 amino acids.